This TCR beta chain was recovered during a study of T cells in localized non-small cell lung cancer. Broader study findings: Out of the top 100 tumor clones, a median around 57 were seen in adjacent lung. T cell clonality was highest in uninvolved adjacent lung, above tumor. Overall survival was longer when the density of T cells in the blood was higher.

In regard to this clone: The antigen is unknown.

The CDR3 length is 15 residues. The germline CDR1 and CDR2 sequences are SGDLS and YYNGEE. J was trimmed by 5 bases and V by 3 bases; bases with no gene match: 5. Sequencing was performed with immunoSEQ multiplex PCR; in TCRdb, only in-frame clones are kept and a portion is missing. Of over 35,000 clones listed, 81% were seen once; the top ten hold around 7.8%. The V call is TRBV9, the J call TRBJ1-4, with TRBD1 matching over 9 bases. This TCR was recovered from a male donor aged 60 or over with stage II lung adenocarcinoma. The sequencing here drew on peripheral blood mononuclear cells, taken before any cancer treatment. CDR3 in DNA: TGTGCCAGCAGCGCTGGGACAGGGCTAAATGAAAAACTGTTTTTT. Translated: CASSAGTGLNEKLFF. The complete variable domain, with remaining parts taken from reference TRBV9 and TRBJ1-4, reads DSGVTQTPKHLITATGQRVTLRCSPRSGDLSVYWYQQSLDQGLQFLIQYYNGEERAKGNILERFSAQQFPDLHSELNLSSLELGDSALYFCASSAGTGLNEKLFFGSGTQLSVL.